This T cell receptor beta chain originates from a study of T-cell reconstitution after alpha-beta-depleted transplantation in children. Findings and caveats of the study: Some patients showed high day-60 TCRbeta diversity, which derived from surviving recipient T cells and thymic progenitors.

In this sample, this clonotype turned up a few times. No antigen is known for it. Preparation of the TCRbeta library was carried out with unique molecular identifiers. MiXCR, applied by TCRdb to the PCR reads, yields one record per CDR3 protein. The sample records over 200,000 distinct CDR3 sequences, approximately 17% being singletons. The specimen was PBMCs, mostly from graft donor cells, collected 360 days after TCRalphabeta/CD19-depleted stem cell transplant. The sequence came from a male patient aged 2-9 years who had a stem cell transplant for acute lymphoblastic leukemia, so the T cells may come from the graft donor.

CDR3 nucleotides: TGTGCCAGCAGTTTCGGACAGGGCCATGGCTACACCTTC. It yields the protein CASSFGQGHGYTF. The gene calls are TRBV12-3 or TRBV12-4 and TRBJ1-2, with TRBD1 identical over 8 bases. V gave up 3 bases and J gave up 6 bases; unmatched junction bases: 3. The CDR3 has 13 amino acids.